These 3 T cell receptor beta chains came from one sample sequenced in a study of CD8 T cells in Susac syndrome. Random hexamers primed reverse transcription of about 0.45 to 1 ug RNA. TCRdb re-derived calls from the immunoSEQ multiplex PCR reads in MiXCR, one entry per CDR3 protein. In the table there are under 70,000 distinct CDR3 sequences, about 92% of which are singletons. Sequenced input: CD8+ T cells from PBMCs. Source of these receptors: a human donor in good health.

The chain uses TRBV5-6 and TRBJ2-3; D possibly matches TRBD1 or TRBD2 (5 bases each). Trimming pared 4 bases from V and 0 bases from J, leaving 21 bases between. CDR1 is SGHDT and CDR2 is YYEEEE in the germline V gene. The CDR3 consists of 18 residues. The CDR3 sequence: CASSRILEGPISTDTQYF. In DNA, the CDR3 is TGTGCCAGCAGCAGGATACTAGAGGGGCCGATTAGCACAGATACGCAGTATTTT.

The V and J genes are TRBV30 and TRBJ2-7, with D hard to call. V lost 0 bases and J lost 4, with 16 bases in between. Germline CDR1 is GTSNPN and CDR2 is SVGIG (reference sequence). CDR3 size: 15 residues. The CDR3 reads CAWSVPAVGLYEQYF. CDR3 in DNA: TGTGCCTGGAGTGTACCGGCAGTAGGCTTATACGAGCAGTACTTC.

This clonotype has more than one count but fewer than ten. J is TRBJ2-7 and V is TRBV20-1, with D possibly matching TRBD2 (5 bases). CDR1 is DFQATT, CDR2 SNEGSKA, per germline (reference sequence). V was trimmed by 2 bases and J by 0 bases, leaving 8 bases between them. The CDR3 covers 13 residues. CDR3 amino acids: CSARTGSSYEQYF. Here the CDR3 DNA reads TGCAGTGCTAGAACGGGGAGCTCCTACGAGCAGTACTTC.